Listed below are T cell receptor beta chains from one sample, sequenced in a study of Graves' ophthalmopathy and Graves' hyperthyroidism. TCRdb reprocessed the multiplex PCR reads via MiXCR and lists one record per CDR3 protein. In the table there are hundreds of thousands of distinct CDR3 sequences, around 20% of which are singletons. The specimen was peripheral blood. The origin of the receptors is a woman between 18 and 29 years old with stable Graves' hyperthyroidism. The CDR3 runs from the conserved cysteine through the conserved F or W. The order of the fields is V gene, J gene, CDR3 length, D gene, clone size, CDR3 DNA, CDR3 protein. D genes are given only for firm matches. Expanded clones are given a class, and other clones once, few, many or no size at all.

>TRBV4-2|TRBJ2-2|13|.|.
TGTGCCAGCAGCCTGCCAGGGATCGGGGAGCTGTTTTTT
CASSLPGIGELFF
>TRBV6-5|TRBJ2-2|14|.|.
TGTGCCATGCGTTGGACAGCGAACACCGGGGAGCTGTTTTTT
CAMRWTANTGELFF
>TRBV28|TRBJ2-3|15|TRBD2|many
TGTGCCAGCAACTTCCTAGCGGCGGGCACAGATACGCAGTATTTT
CASNFLAAGTDTQYF
>TRBV12-3/TRBV12-4|TRBJ1-1|15|.|.
TGTGCCAGCAGTTTAAGCCCCACAGGGTACACTGAAGCTTTCTTT
CASSLSPTGYTEAFF
>TRBV19|TRBJ1-1|14|TRBD1|few
TGTGCCAGTAGTATAGATCCCGCCCGGGACAGTGATCTGTTT
CASSIDPARDSDLF
>TRBV20-1|TRBJ1-2|13|.|.
TGCAGTGCTAGAGGCAGGGAGGACTATGGCTACACCTTC
CSARGREDYGYTF
>TRBV11-2|TRBJ2-5|15|.|few
TGTGCCAGCAGCTTAGATTCCGGGGGAGAACAGACCCAGTACTTC
CASSLDSGGEQTQYF
>TRBV28|TRBJ2-7|13|.|.
TGTGCCAGCAGTACCGTAGTCTCCTACGAGCAGTACTTC
CASSTVVSYEQYF
>TRBV12-3/TRBV12-4|TRBJ2-7|13|.|many
TGTGCCAGCAGTCCCGGACTGGGCTACGAGCAGTACTTC
CASSPGLGYEQYF
>TRBV29-1|TRBJ2-5|12|.|.
TGCAGCGTTGCCTTCGAGCGAGAGACCCAGTACTTC
CSVAFERETQYF
>TRBV29-1|TRBJ2-5|13|.|few
TGCAGCGTCCGACAGGGAGGGAGGGAGACCCAGTACTTC
CSVRQGGRETQYF
>TRBV20-1|TRBJ2-7|17|TRBD2|many
TGCAGTGCTAGAGACCGGAGGACTAGTGCTCGGAGCTACGAGCAGTACTTC
CSARDRRTSARSYEQYF
>TRBV20-1|TRBJ2-2|14|TRBD2|many
TGCAGTCCTAGCGGGGAGGCGAACACCGGGGAGCTGTTTTTT
CSPSGEANTGELFF
>TRBV4-3|TRBJ2-7|14|.|many
TGCGCCAGCAGCCAAGGGAGGGGCAACTACGAGCAGTACTTC
CASSQGRGNYEQYF
>TRBV24-1|TRBJ1-2|14|.|many
TGTGCCACCAGTGATACGAGCAGGGGAGCTGGCTACACCTTC
CATSDTSRGAGYTF
>TRBV3-1|TRBJ2-5|14|TRBD2|many
TGTGCCAGCAGTTTAACTAGCGGCCAAGAGACCCAGTACTTC
CASSLTSGQETQYF
>TRBV7-9|TRBJ1-5|12|TRBD1|many
TGTGCCACCGGACAGGACAATCAGCCCCAGCATTTT
CATGQDNQPQHF
>TRBV9|TRBJ1-3|16|TRBD1|many
TGTGCCAGCAGCACCCGTACAGGGGTAGCAGGAAACACCATATATTTT
CASSTRTGVAGNTIYF
>TRBV6-1|TRBJ2-5|15|TRBD2|many
TGTGCCAGCACCCCGGGACTAAACCCTCGGGAGACCCAGTACTTC
CASTPGLNPRETQYF
>TRBV30|TRBJ2-2|16|TRBD2|many
TGTGCCTGGAGTGATGGTAGCGGGAGGGTGGACGGGGAGCTGTTTTTT
CAWSDGSGRVDGELFF
>TRBV12-3/TRBV12-4|TRBJ2-7|15|.|.
TGTGCCAGCAGTTTAGTCCCCGGGCAGCCCTACGAGCAGTACTTC
CASSLVPGQPYEQYF
>TRBV12-3/TRBV12-4|TRBJ1-1|14|.|many
TGTGCCAGCAGTATAGCAGAGACCTACACTGAAGCTTTCTTT
CASSIAETYTEAFF
>TRBV7-2|TRBJ2-7|14|.|many
TGTGCCAGCAGCTTTGATCCCCACACCTACGAGCAGTACTTC
CASSFDPHTYEQYF
>TRBV29-1|TRBJ2-5|12|.|many
TGCAGCGTTGACTCAGGAAGAGAGACCCAGTACTTC
CSVDSGRETQYF
>TRBV6-5|TRBJ2-1|14|.|.
TGTGCCAGCAGTTACCACGGTAGCTTTTATGAGCAGTTCTTC
CASSYHGSFYEQFF
>TRBV12-3/TRBV12-4|TRBJ1-2|14|.|many
TGTGCCAGCAGTTTAGTGGGGCCGGGCTATGGCTACACCTTC
CASSLVGPGYGYTF
>TRBV7-2|TRBJ2-7|14|.|many
TGTGCCAGCGGGGGAGCTCCAGGAGGGCACGAGCAGTACTTC
CASGGAPGGHEQYF
>TRBV15|TRBJ1-3|16|.|.
TGTGCCACCAGCATCACCCGAGGGGGGCGCGGAAACACCATATATTTT
CATSITRGGRGNTIYF
>TRBV7-2|TRBJ2-7|15|.|many
TGTGCCAGCAGCTCCTCTAGCTTGAGCTCCTACGAGCAGTACTTC
CASSSSSLSSYEQYF
>TRBV12-3/TRBV12-4|TRBJ2-7|13|TRBD2|.
TGTGCCAGCAGTTTAACCCGGGAGGGGGAGCAGTACTTC
CASSLTREGEQYF
>TRBV11-2|TRBJ2-2|17|TRBD2|many
TGTGCCAGCAGCTCGACTAGCGGGAGGGCCAGGATCGGGGAGCTGTTTTTT
CASSSTSGRARIGELFF
>TRBV5-6|TRBJ1-3|15|.|many
TGTGCCAGCAGCTTTAGTCGGCCCTCTGGAAACACCATATATTTT
CASSFSRPSGNTIYF
>TRBV7-2|TRBJ2-7|15|.|.
TGTGCCAGCAGCTTAGCAGTGACAGGTATCGACGAGCAGTACTTC
CASSLAVTGIDEQYF
>TRBV7-2|TRBJ2-5|13|.|many
TGTGCCAGCAGTCGTAACAGGAAAGAGACCCAGTACTTC
CASSRNRKETQYF
>TRBV2|TRBJ1-1|16|TRBD1|many
TGTGCCAGCAGCCACGGACAGGGGCAGGGTAACACTGAAGCTTTCTTT
CASSHGQGQGNTEAFF
>TRBV2|TRBJ2-5|13|TRBD2|.
TGTGCCAGCAAATCGGGGGGGCTAGAGACCCAGTACTTC
CASKSGGLETQYF
>TRBV6-1|TRBJ1-5|13|.|.
TGTGCCAGCAGTCCTCCCGGGGTTCAGCCCCAGCATTTT
CASSPPGVQPQHF
>TRBV12-3/TRBV12-4|TRBJ1-1|13|.|.
TGTGCCAGCAGGCTAAACATGAACACTGAAGCTTTCTTT
CASRLNMNTEAFF
>TRBV12-3/TRBV12-4|TRBJ1-1|14|TRBD1|.
TGTGCCTGCAGCTTGGGACAGATGAACACTGAAGCTTTCTTT
CACSLGQMNTEAFF
>TRBV7-9|TRBJ1-1|14|.|.
TGTGCCAGCAGCTTGCCGGGGGGGAGCACTGAAGCTTTCTTT
CASSLPGGSTEAFF
>TRBV15|TRBJ2-5|13|.|many
TGTGCCACCAGCAAACCGAGGGGGGAGACCCAGTACTTC
CATSKPRGETQYF
>TRBV30|TRBJ1-1|12|.|many
TGTGCCTGGAGGGACAGATCCACTGAAGCTTTCTTT
CAWRDRSTEAFF
>TRBV7-8|TRBJ1-1|14|.|many
TGTGCCAGCAGCGCCTCGACAGCTAACACTGAAGCTTTCTTT
CASSASTANTEAFF
>TRBV28|TRBJ1-5|12|.|many
TGTGCCAGCAGGAATACCAATCAGCCCCAGCATTTT
CASRNTNQPQHF
>TRBV24-1|TRBJ2-7|14|.|many
TGTGCCACCAGCCGGTCGGCGTTACCCTACGAGCAGTACTTC
CATSRSALPYEQYF
>TRBV4-3|TRBJ2-7|18|.|few
TGCGCCAGCAGCCAATCTCTTGCCAGGGGCGTTTTTTACTACGAGCAGTACTTC
CASSQSLARGVFYYEQYF
>TRBV10-3|TRBJ2-2|17|TRBD2|.
TGTGCCATCAGAGAAGTAGCGGGAGGGCCTAACACCGGGGAGCTGTTTTTT
CAIREVAGGPNTGELFF
>TRBV7-9|TRBJ1-1|14|.|many
TGTGCCAGCAGCCCCTCGGTTGTGGGCACTGAAGCTTTCTTT
CASSPSVVGTEAFF
>TRBV28|TRBJ2-7|14|.|many
TGTGCCAGCAGTCTAGGCAGGCTAAGCTACGAGCAGTACTTC
CASSLGRLSYEQYF
>TRBV20-1|TRBJ2-5|16|TRBD2|many
TGCAGTGCTAGAGATCGCGAGCGGGGGGGCTTGGGGACCCAGTACTTC
CSARDRERGGLGTQYF
>TRBV28|TRBJ2-5|12|TRBD2|many
TGTGCCAGCAGAGCGGGAAAGGAGACCCAGTACTTC
CASRAGKETQYF
>TRBV15|TRBJ1-1|15|.|.
TGTGCCACCAGCCAGACAGACAACTGGGGGACTGAAGCTTTCTTT
CATSQTDNWGTEAFF
>TRBV20-1|TRBJ2-7|14|TRBD2|many
TGCAGTGCTATTAGCGGGAGGGAACGCTACGAGCAGTACTTC
CSAISGRERYEQYF
>TRBV20-1|TRBJ1-2|14|.|.
TGCAGTGCTAGAGATCCAGGCCCTAGCTATGGCTACACCTTC
CSARDPGPSYGYTF